This T cell receptor beta chain was sequenced in a study of blood T cell repertoires in COVID-19. Looking at the study overall: Material from acute and convalescent COVID-19 was sourced from the United States, Italy and Spain. The analysed material was cDNA or gDNA that came from T cells, B-cell-depleted T cells, or PBMCs.

This clone was seen repeatedly, ten times or more. As handled by the study authors: Reference gene primer amplification in the assay estimated nucleated cell counts. Sequencing was performed with immunoSEQ multiplex PCR; in TCRdb, only in-frame clones are kept and a portion is missing. For V, J and clone size, that table is used; D and trimming come from the DNA. The sample lists about 230,000 clones, approximately 82% occurring once. The receptor's source is a woman in her 40s who had recovered from COVID-19. The sample taken for sequencing was peripheral blood.

The CDR3 DNA is TGTGCCTGGAGTAGGACAGGGGTCAATTCACCCCTCCACTTT. Protein: CAWSRTGVNSPLHF. The rearrangement uses TRBV30 and TRBJ1-6; 9 bases align to TRBD1. Germline V CDR1 and CDR2: GTSNPN, SVGIG (reference sequence). V lost 2 bases, J lost 7 bases, and 3 bases stayed unmatched. The CDR3 is made up of 14 amino acids. Using reference TRBV30 and TRBJ1-6 for the parts outside the CDR3, the full variable domain is SQTIHQWPATLVQPVGSPLSLECTVEGTSNPNLYWYRQAAGRGLQLLFYSVGIGQISSEVPQNLSASRPQDRQFILSSKKLLLSDSGFYLCAWSRTGVNSPLHFGNGTRLTVT.